These 19 T cell receptor beta chains came from one sample sequenced in a study of CD8 T cells in Susac syndrome. The RNA, about 0.45 to 1 ug, was put through reverse transcription using random hexamers. TCRdb re-analysed the immunoSEQ multiplex PCR reads in MiXCR, keeping a single row per CDR3 protein. The sample records approximately 160,000 distinct CDR3 sequences, under 95% being singletons. The specimen sequenced was CD4+ T cells from PBMCs. All receptors come from a human donor in good health.

The genes are TRBV20-1 and TRBJ1-6; D gene unclear. V lost 0 bases, J lost 8 bases, and 14 bases lay in between. Germline V gene lookup returns CDR1 DFQATT and CDR2 SNEGSKA (reference sequence). The CDR3 is 15 amino acids. The CDR3 spells CSARDGKDFYSPLHF. The CDR3 DNA reads TGCAGTGCTAGAGATGGCAAGGACTTTTATTCACCCCTCCACTTT.

The chain employs TRBV7-3 and TRBJ2-7, with D perhaps matching TRBD1 or TRBD2 (6 bases each). V was shortened by 2 bases and J by 5 bases, with 28 bases between the two germline ends. This CDR3 comprises 19 residues. CDR1 is SGHTA, CDR2 FQGTGA, per germline. In DNA, the CDR3 is TGTGCCAGCAGCTTATTCGGTACAGGGCATGGAGGGGTTTTAGACGAGCAGTACTTC. The encoded protein is CASSLFGTGHGGVLDEQYF. The complete variable domain, with remaining parts taken from reference TRBV7-3 and TRBJ2-7, reads GAGVSQTPSNKVTEKGKYVELRCDPISGHTALYWYRQSLGQGPEFLIYFQGTGAADDSGLPNDRFFAVRPEGSVSTLKIQRTERGDSAVYLCASSLFGTGHGGVLDEQYFGPGTRLTVT.

The chain recombines TRBV27 with TRBJ2-1, with 11 bases aligning to TRBD2. Looked up from germline, CDR1 is MNHEY and CDR2 is SMNVEV (reference sequence). This CDR3 is built from 16 residues. With V trimmed by 5 bases and J by 7 bases, 10 bases remained unmatched. CDR3 loop: CASSALSSGRQNEQFF. CDR3 nucleotides: TGTGCCAGCAGTGCCCTTTCTAGCGGGAGGCAAAATGAGCAGTTCTTC.

This clonotype was picked up a small number of times. This chain joins TRBV5-1 and TRBJ2-1; 7 nucleotides match TRBD2. CDR1 and CDR2 (germline): SGHRS, YFSETQ. This CDR3 is built from 15 residues. The J segment lost 6 bases and the V segment lost 2 bases, leaving 8 bases of the junction unmatched. CDR3 protein: CASSFQASGSNEQFF. The CDR3 DNA follows: TGCGCCAGCAGCTTCCAGGCTAGCGGTAGCAATGAGCAGTTCTTC.

The chain combines TRBV30 with TRBJ2-1; 9 nucleotides match TRBD2. Germline trimming cut 4 bases from V and 7 bases from J; bases unmatched to any gene: 11. There are 15 residues in the CDR3. Germline CDR1 is GTSNPN and CDR2 is SVGIG (reference sequence). As DNA, the CDR3 is TGTGCCTGGAATGGGCTAGCGGGAAGAAGGAATGAGCAGTTCTTC. Residues: CAWNGLAGRRNEQFF. The full variable domain, in which reference TRBV30 and TRBJ2-1 provide the parts outside the CDR3, is SQTIHQWPATLVQPVGSPLSLECTVEGTSNPNLYWYRQAAGRGLQLLFYSVGIGQISSEVPQNLSASRPQDRQFILSSKKLLLSDSGFYLCAWNGLAGRRNEQFFGPGTRLTVL.

The chain has TRBV4-2 and TRBJ2-3; perhaps TRBD1 as D (5 bases). CDR3 length: 17 residues. Germline V gene data show CDR1 as LGHNA and CDR2 as YNFKEQ. V lost 0 bases and J 1 base, leaving 14 bases between the germline ends. The CDR3 loop reads CASSQDRRQGGTDTQYF. The CDR3 nucleotides are TGTGCCAGCAGCCAAGATCGCAGGCAGGGTGGCACAGATACGCAGTATTTT.

The genes are TRBV20-1 and TRBJ2-1; 9 positions agree with TRBD1. Trimming at V came to 3 bases and at J to 3 bases, leaving 9 bases not matched to a gene. Germline CDR1 is DFQATT and CDR2 is SNEGSKA (reference sequence). This CDR3 is built from 16 residues. The CDR3 nucleotides read TGCAGTGCTAGTCTCCCGGGACAGGGCTTCTACAATGAGCAGTTCTTC. It specifies CSASLPGQGFYNEQFF.

The V gene is TRBV18, the J gene TRBJ2-5; D may be TRBD2 (5 bases). This CDR3 contains 16 residues. V was cut by 2 bases and J by 2 bases, with 15 bases left in between. Germline lookup yields CDR1 KGHSH and CDR2 LQKENI. DNA for the CDR3: TGTGCCAGCTCACCATTGGGCCCCCAGCGGCAAGAGACCCAGTACTTC. Translating it yields CASSPLGPQRQETQYF.

V gene TRBV19 combines with J gene TRBJ2-2, with 7 bases matching TRBD1. The V gene's germline CDR1 is LNHDA and CDR2 SQIVND (reference sequence). There are 17 residues in the CDR3. J gave up 0 bases and V 5 bases, and 9 bases lay outside the gene matches. CDR3 sequence: CASSPGTATSNTGELFF. The CDR3 DNA sequence: TGTGCCAGTAGTCCCGGGACAGCGACTTCGAACACCGGGGAGCTGTTTTTT.

The V gene is TRBV28, the J gene TRBJ2-1; 7 bases align to TRBD2. The ends lost 6 bases at V and 8 bases at J; junction bases unmatched: 10. There are 14 residues in the CDR3. The germline V gene has CDR1 MDHEN and CDR2 SYDVKM. DNA for the CDR3: TGTGCCAGCAGAATTGGGGGACTATCATATGAGCAGTTCTTC. The encoded protein is CASRIGGLSYEQFF.

This chain joins TRBV5-5 and TRBJ2-4; D remains ambiguous. CDR1 is SGHKS and CDR2 is YYEKEE in the germline V gene (reference sequence). Trimming removed 0 bases from V and 8 bases from J, with 6 bases in between. The CDR3 loop spans 12 amino acids. CDR3 amino acids: CASSLDFYIQYF. The CDR3 DNA follows: TGTGCCAGCAGCTTGGACTTCTACATTCAGTACTTC.

CDR3 DNA sequence: TGCGCCAGCAGCTTGGAATCGGGTAGCTACGAGCAGTACTTC. This sequence encodes CASSLESGSYEQYF. The chain recombines TRBV5-1 with TRBJ2-7; D remains ambiguous. From germline, CDR1 is SGHRS and CDR2 YFSETQ. This CDR3 has 14 residues. Trimming took 0 bases from V and 3 from J, leaving 10 bases between them. Supplemented by reference TRBV5-1 and TRBJ2-7, the full variable domain reads KAGVTQTPRYLIKTRGQQVTLSCSPISGHRSVSWYQQTPGQGLQFLFEYFSETQRNKGNFPGRFSGRQFSNSRSEMNVSTLELGDSALYLCASSLESGSYEQYFGPGTRLTVT.

V and J are TRBV5-1 and TRBJ1-2; no reliable D call. Germline CDR1 SGHRS, CDR2 YFSETQ. V was shortened by 0 bases and J by 6 bases, with 12 bases between the two germline ends. The CDR3 contains 14 residues. In DNA, the CDR3 is TGCGCCAGCAGCTTGGAGGATTGGAGAGATGGCTACACCTTC. This encodes CASSLEDWRDGYTF.

The V gene is TRBV7-2, the J gene TRBJ1-4; possibly TRBD1 for D (5 bases). Trimming left V 5 bases short and J 6 bases short, with 16 bases between. The CDR3 sequence is 15 residues long. CDR1 is SGHTA and CDR2 is FQGNSA in the germline V gene. DNA for the CDR3: TGTGCCAGCAGCCGAAGGACGCGAGGGGATGAAAAACTGTTTTTT. Its translation is CASSRRTRGDEKLFF. The whole variable domain, filled in from reference TRBV7-2 and TRBJ1-4, reads GAGVSQSPSNKVTEKGKDVELRCDPISGHTALYWYRQSLGQGLEFLIYFQGNSAPDKSGLPSDRFSAERTGGSVSTLTIQRTQQEDSAVYLCASSRRTRGDEKLFFGSGTQLSVL.

This chain connects TRBV5-4 to TRBJ2-3, with 13 bases aligning to TRBD2. Germline trimming cut 5 bases from V and 5 bases from J; bases unmatched to any gene: 8. The CDR3 has 16 residues. CDR1 and CDR2 (germline): SGHNT, YYREEE (reference sequence). The CDR3 DNA is TGTGCCAGCAGACTCACTAGCGGGGGGGCGAAAGATACGCAGTATTTT. This encodes CASRLTSGGAKDTQYF.

The V call is TRBV11-2, the J call TRBJ2-7, with unresolved D. In germline, CDR1 is SGHAT, CDR2 FQNNGV. The germline V and J ends were trimmed by 6 bases and 6 bases, with 12 bases remaining between them. The CDR3 contains 12 residues. CDR3 in amino acids: CASSSRYSEQYF. The CDR3, as DNA: TGTGCCAGCAGTTCAAGGTATTCCGAGCAGTACTTC.

V is TRBV19 and J is TRBJ1-2, with TRBD1 as a possible D gene (6 bases). The germline V and J ends were trimmed by 3 bases and 4 bases, with 9 bases remaining between them. The CDR3 covers 13 residues. The V gene's germline CDR1 is LNHDA and CDR2 SQIVND (reference sequence). CDR3 nucleotides: TGTGCCAGTAGTATCGGACAGCTCTATGGCTACACCTTC. Its translation is CASSIGQLYGYTF.

The chain employs TRBV27 and TRBJ1-1, with D hard to call. The CDR3 is made up of 13 amino acids. From germline, CDR1 is MNHEY and CDR2 SMNVEV (reference sequence). V lost 3 bases, J lost 1 base, and 6 bases lay in between. CDR3 in DNA: TGTGCCAGCAGTTTTAGGGAGAACACTGAAGCTTTCTTT. Residues: CASSFRENTEAFF.

The chain couples TRBV9 to TRBJ1-4; D unclear. This CDR3 is built from 15 residues. Germline V lookup: CDR1 SGDLS, CDR2 YYNGEE. Trimming left V 3 bases short and J 3 bases short, with 12 bases between. The CDR3 coding sequence is TGTGCCAGCAGCGGGTCAGGAATATCTAATGAAAAACTGTTTTTT. It translates to CASSGSGISNEKLFF.